The clone carrying this T cell receptor beta chain was seen a single time. The V end lost 3 bases, the J end lost 5 bases, and 11 bases lay between the germline ends. CDR1 and CDR2 (germline): MDHEN, SYDVKM. The CDR3 extends over 13 amino acids. The entry originates in a study of B cell selection in AIRE deficiency. Sorting defined conventional CD4 T cells as CD4+CD127+. Data came from immunoSEQ multiplex PCR; TCRdb stores just in-frame clones and leaves some out. The sample carries 20,000 to 30,000 clones, about 96% recorded once. The clonotype originates from a human donor in good health. J is TRBJ2-7 and V is TRBV28; TRBD1 is a possible D gene (5 bases). Sequencing input: CD4+CD127+ conventional T cells sorted from PBMCs. CDR3 in DNA: TGTGCCAGCAGTTTCAGGGTGGCCCACGAGCAGTACTTC. This encodes CASSFRVAHEQYF.